The source of this T cell receptor (beta chain) is a study of blood T cell repertoires in COVID-19. Study summary: Italy, Spain and the United States were the sources of the convalescent and acute COVID-19 samples. Sample material is recorded as cDNA or gDNA derived from T cells, B-cell-depleted T cells, or PBMCs.

CDR3 size: 16 residues. Germline lookup yields CDR1 LGHDT and CDR2 YNNKEL (reference sequence). The V gene end was trimmed by 4 bases and the J gene end by 5 bases; junction bases not matched to a gene: 10. In the original analysis: Reference gene primer amplification gave nucleated cell count estimates. Using immunoSEQ multiplex PCR, the repertoire was profiled, and TCRdb retains in-frame clones only, with some absent. From that table come the V and J calls and clone size; the DNA was used to work out D and trimming. The sample holds about 410,000 clones, about 91% seen once. Recruited during active infection, patients (from Seattle) were subsequently followed longitudinally.

This TCR derives from a middle-aged woman with COVID-19, enrolled during active disease. Input material: peripheral blood. The chain couples TRBV3-1 (or the pseudogene TRBV3-2) to TRBJ1-2; 10 nucleotides align to TRBD1. The CDR3 DNA follows: TGTGCCAGCAGCCCTACGAAGACAGGGGGCTTGTATGGCTACACCTTC. It codes for CASSPTKTGGLYGYTF.